This T cell receptor (beta chain) was recorded in a study of T-cell memory formation after mild COVID-19. The ends were cut back, 0 bases at V and 0 bases at J, with 4 bases in the middle. CDR1 is SGDLS and CDR2 is YYNGEE in the germline V gene. CDR3 size: 14 residues. TCRdb fed the 5' RACE reads into MiXCR, producing one record per CDR3 protein. The table records roughly 580,000 distinct CDR3 sequences, roughly 18% of them present only once. This clonotype came up many times. The genes are TRBV9 and TRBJ1-3, with no clear D. The sample was PBMCs or a T cell subset sorted from them (not recorded which). The origin of this receptor is an adult woman who had mild COVID-19 (a few samples of this study predate the infection). Cell type and time point are not known. The CDR3 sequence is CASSVDSSGNTIYF. The CDR3 DNA reads TGTGCCAGCAGCGTAGACAGCTCTGGAAACACCATATATTTT.